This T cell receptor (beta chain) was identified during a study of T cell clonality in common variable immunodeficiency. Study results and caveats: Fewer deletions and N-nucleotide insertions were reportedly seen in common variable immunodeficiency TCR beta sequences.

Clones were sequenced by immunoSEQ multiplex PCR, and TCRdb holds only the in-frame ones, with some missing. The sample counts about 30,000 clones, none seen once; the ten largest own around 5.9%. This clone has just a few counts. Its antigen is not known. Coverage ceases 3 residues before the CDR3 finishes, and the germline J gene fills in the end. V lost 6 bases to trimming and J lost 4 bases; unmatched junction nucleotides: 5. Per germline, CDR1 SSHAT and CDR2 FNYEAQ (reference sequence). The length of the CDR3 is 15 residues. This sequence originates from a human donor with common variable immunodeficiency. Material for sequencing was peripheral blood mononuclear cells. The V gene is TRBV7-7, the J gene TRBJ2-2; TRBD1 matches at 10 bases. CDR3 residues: CASSRQGASTGELFF. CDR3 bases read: TGTGCCAGCAGTCGACAGGGGGCGAGCACCGGGGAG.